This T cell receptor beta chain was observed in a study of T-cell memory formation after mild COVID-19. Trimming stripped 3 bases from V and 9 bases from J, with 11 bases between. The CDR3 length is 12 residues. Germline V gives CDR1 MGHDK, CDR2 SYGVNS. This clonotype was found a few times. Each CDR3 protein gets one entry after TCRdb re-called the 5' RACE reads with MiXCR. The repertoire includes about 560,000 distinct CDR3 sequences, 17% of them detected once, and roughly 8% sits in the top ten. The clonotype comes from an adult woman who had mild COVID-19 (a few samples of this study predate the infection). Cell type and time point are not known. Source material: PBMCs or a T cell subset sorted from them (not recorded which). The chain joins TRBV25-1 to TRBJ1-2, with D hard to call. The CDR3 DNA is TGTGCCAGCAGTGATTCTATCAGGCGCTACACCTTC. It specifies CASSDSIRRYTF.